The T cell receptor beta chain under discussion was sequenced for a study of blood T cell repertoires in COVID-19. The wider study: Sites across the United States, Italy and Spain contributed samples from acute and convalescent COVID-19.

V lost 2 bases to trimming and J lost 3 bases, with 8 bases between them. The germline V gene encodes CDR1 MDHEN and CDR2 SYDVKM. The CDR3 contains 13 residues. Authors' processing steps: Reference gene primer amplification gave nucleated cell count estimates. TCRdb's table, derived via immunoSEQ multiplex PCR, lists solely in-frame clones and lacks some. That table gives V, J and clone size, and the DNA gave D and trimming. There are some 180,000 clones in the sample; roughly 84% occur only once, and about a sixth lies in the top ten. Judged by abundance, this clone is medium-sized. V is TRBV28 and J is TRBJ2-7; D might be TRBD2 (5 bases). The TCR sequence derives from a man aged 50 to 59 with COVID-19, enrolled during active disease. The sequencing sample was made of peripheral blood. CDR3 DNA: TGTGCCAGCAGTTTACCAGACTACTACGAGCAGTACTTC. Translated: CASSLPDYYEQYF.